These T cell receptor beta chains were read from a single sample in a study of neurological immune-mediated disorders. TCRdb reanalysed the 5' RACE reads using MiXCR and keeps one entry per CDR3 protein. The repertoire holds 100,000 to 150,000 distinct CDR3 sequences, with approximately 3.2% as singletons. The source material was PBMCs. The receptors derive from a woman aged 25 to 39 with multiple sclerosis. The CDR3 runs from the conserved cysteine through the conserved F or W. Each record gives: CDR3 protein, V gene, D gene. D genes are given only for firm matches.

cdr3_aa: CSVVTSVSYEQYF; v_call: TRBV29-1; d_call: TRBD2
cdr3_aa: CASRLQGPGELFF; v_call: TRBV5-6; d_call: TRBD1
cdr3_aa: CASRDRDTLYEQYF; v_call: TRBV12-3/TRBV12-4; d_call: NA
cdr3_aa: CASSFRTTYEQYF; v_call: TRBV27; d_call: NA
cdr3_aa: CSASGSGTEAFF; v_call: TRBV29-1; d_call: NA
cdr3_aa: CASSLSPGQGTRAFF; v_call: TRBV27; d_call: TRBD1
cdr3_aa: CSAPKAAGGRDTQYF; v_call: TRBV20-1; d_call: TRBD1
cdr3_aa: CSARFQGYEQYF; v_call: TRBV20-1; d_call: NA
cdr3_aa: CASSRVGQTKLQEGEQYF; v_call: TRBV28; d_call: NA
cdr3_aa: CASIVGGLEAEAFF; v_call: TRBV6-1; d_call: NA
cdr3_aa: CSALGGTGGVENSPLHF; v_call: TRBV20-1; d_call: TRBD1
cdr3_aa: CSADRQDLIYTQYF; v_call: TRBV20-1; d_call: NA
cdr3_aa: CASSTTSGRALYEQYF; v_call: TRBV5-1; d_call: TRBD2
cdr3_aa: CASRPSPHRGGETQYF; v_call: TRBV12-2; d_call: NA
cdr3_aa: CASRRSGTGFYEQYF; v_call: TRBV6-2/TRBV6-3; d_call: TRBD1
cdr3_aa: CSARDPGPGTGELFF; v_call: TRBV20-1; d_call: NA
cdr3_aa: CASSFGDREFYEQYF; v_call: TRBV7-9; d_call: TRBD1